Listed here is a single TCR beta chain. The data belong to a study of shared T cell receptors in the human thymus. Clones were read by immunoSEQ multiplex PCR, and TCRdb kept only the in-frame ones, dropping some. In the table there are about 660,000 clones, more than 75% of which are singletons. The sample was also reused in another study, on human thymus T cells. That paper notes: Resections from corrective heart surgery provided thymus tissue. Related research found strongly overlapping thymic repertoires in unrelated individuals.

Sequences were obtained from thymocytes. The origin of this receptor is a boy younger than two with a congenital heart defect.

CDR3 protein: CASSPLGGGYTF. The CDR3 DNA follows: TGTGCCAGCAGTCCCTTGGGGGGAGGCTACACCTTC. This chain links TRBV28 with TRBJ1-2; weak D call: TRBD1 (5 bases). The CDR3 contains 12 residues. Germline CDR1 and CDR2: MDHEN and SYDVKM. V was trimmed by 5 bases and J by 8 bases, leaving 12 bases between them.